This TCR beta chain comes out of a study of blood T cell repertoires in COVID-19. The trim removed 2 bases at V and 5 bases at J, leaving 7 bases unmatched. The CDR3 totals 15 residues. Germline V gene data show CDR1 as LGHNA and CDR2 as YNFKEQ. Produced via immunoSEQ multiplex PCR; TCRdb's table is partial and in-frame only. The table has some 670,000 clones, 80% to 90% seen once; the top ten hold approximately 0.3%. The rearrangement uses TRBV4-2 and TRBJ2-7; 9 nucleotides match TRBD1. The sequence was collected from a woman aged 18 to 35 with acute or convalescent COVID-19. Material for sequencing was peripheral blood. CDR3 nucleotide sequence: TGTGCCAGCAGCCAAAGGGGGACAGGGTCTGACGAGCAGTACTTC. It encodes CASSQRGTGSDEQYF.